One and the same sample provided the 20 T cell receptor beta chains below, sequenced in a study of T cell changes during pregnancy in multiple sclerosis. Using immunoSEQ multiplex PCR, the repertoire was profiled, and TCRdb retains in-frame clones only, with some absent. The data contain about 59,000 clones, 93% of them singletons. This material consisted of CD4+ T cells from peripheral blood mononuclear cells, taken before pregnancy. These receptors originate from a female donor with multiple sclerosis, enrolled in a pregnancy study.

The chain carries TRBV4-2 and TRBJ1-5; D gene uncertain. Germline-derived CDR1 and CDR2 are LGHNA and YNFKEQ. CDR3 length equals 18 residues. V was clipped by 0 bases and J by 0 bases, with 15 bases between them. The CDR3 protein is CASSQEVPGSYSNQPQHF. The CDR3 bases are TGTGCCAGCAGCCAAGAGGTCCCCGGTTCCTATAGCAATCAGCCCCAGCATTTT.

The chain links TRBV19 to TRBJ2-2, with 11 bases matching TRBD2. Germline V gene lookup returns CDR1 LNHDA and CDR2 SQIVND (reference sequence). The CDR3 has 22 residues. Losses at the gene ends were 1 base for V and 1 base for J; bases not matched to a gene: 17. CDR3 nucleotide sequence: TGTGCCAGTAGTATAGTTTCCCTAGCGGGAGGAACTAAAACCTGGAACACCGGGGAGCTGTTTTTT. It codes for CASSIVSLAGGTKTWNTGELFF. The full variable domain, in which reference TRBV19 and TRBJ2-2 provide the parts outside the CDR3, is DGGITQSPKYLFRKEGQNVTLSCEQNLNHDAMYWYRQDPGQGLRLIYYSQIVNDFQKGDIAEGYSVSREKKESFPLTVTSAQKNPTAFYLCASSIVSLAGGTKTWNTGELFFGEGSRLTVL.

The genes are TRBV11-2 and TRBJ1-2, with D possibly matching TRBD1 (6 bases). In germline, CDR1 is SGHAT, CDR2 FQNNGV. The CDR3 loop spans 13 amino acids. V dropped 5 bases and J dropped 11 bases, with 18 bases sitting between them. In nucleotides, the CDR3 is TGTGCCAGCAGCCTCCAGGGGCCGGGGGGTTACACCTTC. It specifies CASSLQGPGGYTF. Drawing the rest from reference TRBV11-2 and TRBJ1-2, the complete variable domain is EAGVAQSPRYKIIEKRQSVAFWCNPISGHATLYWYQQILGQGPKLLIQFQNNGVVDDSQLPKDRFSAERLKGVDSTLKIQPAKLEDSAVYLCASSLQGPGGYTFGSGTRLTVV.

This chain links TRBV4-2 with TRBJ2-2; 8 nucleotides align to TRBD1. V was pared by 1 base and J by 6 bases, with 7 bases of the junction left unmatched. CDR1 is LGHNA, CDR2 YNFKEQ, per germline. This CDR3 region has 16 residues. The CDR3 bases are TGTGCCAGCAGCCAAGCGGACAGGGTTACCGCCGGGGAGCTGTTTTTT. Protein: CASSQADRVTAGELFF.

The CDR3 loop is CASSQWQGDYEQYF. The CDR3 DNA is TGCGCCAGCAGTCAATGGCAGGGCGACTACGAGCAGTACTTC. The rearrangement uses TRBV5-1 and TRBJ2-7; D may be TRBD1 (5 bases). CDR1 and CDR2 (germline): SGHRS, YFSETQ. V dropped 5 bases and J dropped 3 bases, with 15 bases sitting between them. CDR3 length: 14 amino acids.

The chain is built from TRBV19 and TRBJ1-5; TRBD1 might be the D (5 bases). Trimming cost V 5 bases and J 1 base, with 12 bases left between them. The CDR3 consists of 15 residues. Looked up from germline, CDR1 is LNHDA and CDR2 is SQIVND (reference sequence). The CDR3 spells CASSQGGVSNQPQHF. CDR3 DNA: TGTGCCAGTAGTCAGGGAGGGGTGAGCAATCAGCCCCAGCATTTT.

In DNA, the CDR3 is TGTGCCAGCAGCTTTAGCGGGAGTCGAAATGAGCAGTTCTTC. Its translation is CASSFSGSRNEQFF. V is TRBV5-4 and J is TRBJ2-1; 9 nucleotides align to TRBD2. Trimming cost V 2 bases and J 7 bases; bases outside gene matches: 4. From germline, CDR1 is SGHNT and CDR2 YYREEE (reference sequence). This CDR3 is built from 14 residues.

V is TRBV7-2 and J is TRBJ1-3; 8 bases fit TRBD1. The CDR3 extends over 16 amino acids. Germline trimming cut 4 bases from V and 2 bases from J; bases unmatched to any gene: 7. The germline CDR1 and CDR2 sequences are SGHTA and FQGNSA. The CDR3 loop is CASSSGPTGAGNTIYF. For the CDR3, the DNA is TGTGCCAGCAGCTCCGGGCCGACAGGGGCTGGAAACACCATATATTTT.

The V gene is TRBV6-6, the J gene TRBJ1-2, with 7 positions matching TRBD1. V trimming: 6 bases; J trimming: 0 bases; junction bases outside the gene matches: 7. The CDR3 runs to 15 residues. Germline loops: CDR1 MNHNY, CDR2 SVGAGI (reference sequence). The CDR3, as DNA: TGTGCCAGCAGGACTGACAGGGCGGCTAACTATGGCTACACCTTC. This gives the protein CASRTDRAANYGYTF.

V is TRBV2 and J is TRBJ1-4, with D maybe TRBD1 (5 bases). The CDR3 runs to 14 residues. Germline CDR1 and CDR2: SNHLY and FYNNEI. The V end was cut by 10 bases, the J end by 8 bases, with 20 bases between. CDR3 sequence reads: CAILPGRVGEKLFF. The CDR3 bases are TGTGCCATCCTTCCCGGCAGGGTTGGAGAAAAACTGTTTTTT.

This clone was observed a few times. The chain joins TRBV15 to TRBJ1-2; D call uncertain. V was pared by 5 bases and J by 3 bases, with 10 bases between. The germline gives CDR1 LNHNV, CDR2 YYDKDF (reference sequence). CDR3 length: 13 residues. CDR3: CATSSRPDYGYTF. CDR3 in DNA: TGTGCCACCAGCTCTAGACCCGACTATGGCTACACCTTC.

V is TRBV11-3 and J is TRBJ2-5, with 10 positions matching TRBD2. The germline V gene encodes CDR1 SGHNT and CDR2 YENEEA. Losses at the gene ends were 1 base for V and 2 bases for J; bases not matched to a gene: 10. This CDR3 spans 18 amino acids. The CDR3 region is CASSLGNLAGAPQETQYF. The CDR3 DNA reads as TGTGCCAGCAGCTTAGGGAACCTAGCGGGAGCACCTCAAGAGACCCAGTACTTC.

The J gene is TRBJ2-1, the V gene TRBV7-6, with 13 bases that match TRBD2. After removal of 5 bases from V and 1 base from J, the junction contained 8 bases not matched to a gene. The CDR3 covers 18 residues. Germline values: CDR1 SGHVS, CDR2 FNYEAQ. The CDR3 coding sequence is TGTGCCAGCAGCCCACAGGGACTAGCGGGGCGATCCTACAATGAGCAGTTCTTC. Translation gives CASSPQGLAGRSYNEQFF.

The table lists this clone with a few counts. This chain links TRBV2 with TRBJ1-3, with 8 nucleotides matching TRBD1. The germline gives CDR1 SNHLY, CDR2 FYNNEI. This CDR3 is built from 15 residues. Losses at the gene ends were 4 bases for V and 3 bases for J; bases not matched to a gene: 5. The CDR3 sequence is CASSGTGFGGNTIYF. Here the CDR3 DNA reads TGTGCCAGCAGTGGGACAGGGTTTGGTGGAAACACCATATATTTT.

V gene TRBV4-3 combines with J gene TRBJ1-6; D is perhaps TRBD1 (6 bases). Germline V gene data show CDR1 as LGHNA and CDR2 as YSLEER. Trimming stripped 2 bases from V and 0 bases from J, with 11 bases between. There are 17 residues in the CDR3. The CDR3 coding sequence is TGCGCCAGCAGCCAACTCACAGGGAGCTCCTATAATTCACCCCTCCACTTT. Protein product: CASSQLTGSSYNSPLHF.

The V call is TRBV7-6, the J call TRBJ2-3; unclear D gene. V shed 2 bases and J shed 0 bases, with 12 bases lying between them. The CDR3 loop spans 16 amino acids. Germline V gene data show CDR1 as SGHVS and CDR2 as FNYEAQ. In DNA, the CDR3 is TGTGCCAGCAGCTTAAGACTCAACCCGAGCACAGATACGCAGTATTTT. Protein: CASSLRLNPSTDTQYF.

The rearrangement uses TRBV9 and TRBJ2-1, with 7 bases aligning to TRBD2. V lost 0 bases and J lost 5; bases outside the gene matches: 8. Germline CDR1 and CDR2: SGDLS and YYNGEE. This CDR3 spans 16 amino acids. Here the CDR3 reads CASSVGGGLEDNEQFF. In DNA form, the CDR3 reads TGTGCCAGCAGCGTAGGGGGAGGACTAGAGGACAATGAGCAGTTCTTC.

The chain has TRBV11-2 and TRBJ1-1; D unresolved. CDR1 SGHAT and CDR2 FQNNGV come from the germline V gene. CDR3 size: 15 residues. V lost 1 base and J 1 base, leaving 10 bases between the germline ends. CDR3 amino acids: CASSLGGQPNTEAFF. The CDR3 DNA sequence: TGTGCCAGCAGCTTAGGAGGTCAGCCGAACACTGAAGCTTTCTTT.

V gene TRBV19 combines with J gene TRBJ1-2, with D possibly TRBD1 on 6 matching bases. Germline CDR1 reads LNHDA; CDR2 reads SQIVND (reference sequence). With 8 bases removed from V and 4 bases from J, the gap between germline ends came to 11 bases. The CDR3 contains 12 residues. The CDR3 sequence: CASGDITYGYTF. For the CDR3, the DNA is TGTGCCAGTGGGGACATAACCTATGGCTACACCTTC.

This chain uses TRBV21-1 with TRBJ1-2; the table calls TRBD1, which could not be checked here. TRBV21-1 is annotated as a pseudogene. This CDR3 region has 14 residues. The CDR3 reads CASRGTADNYGYTF. The CDR3, as DNA: TGTGCCAGCCGCGGGACAGCCGATAACTATGGCTACACCTTC.